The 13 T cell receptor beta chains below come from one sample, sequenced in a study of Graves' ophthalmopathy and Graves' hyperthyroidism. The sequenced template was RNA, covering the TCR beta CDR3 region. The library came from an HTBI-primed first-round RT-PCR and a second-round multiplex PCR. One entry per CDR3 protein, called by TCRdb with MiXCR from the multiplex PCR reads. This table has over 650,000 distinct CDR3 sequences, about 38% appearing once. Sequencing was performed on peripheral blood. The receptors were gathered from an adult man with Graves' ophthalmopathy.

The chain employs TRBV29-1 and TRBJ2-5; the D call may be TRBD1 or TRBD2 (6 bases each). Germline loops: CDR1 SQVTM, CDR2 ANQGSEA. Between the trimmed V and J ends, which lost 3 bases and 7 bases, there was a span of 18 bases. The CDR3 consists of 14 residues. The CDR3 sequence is CSVDSAGGMGTQYF. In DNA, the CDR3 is TGCAGCGTTGACTCCGCCGGGGGCATGGGGACCCAGTACTTC.

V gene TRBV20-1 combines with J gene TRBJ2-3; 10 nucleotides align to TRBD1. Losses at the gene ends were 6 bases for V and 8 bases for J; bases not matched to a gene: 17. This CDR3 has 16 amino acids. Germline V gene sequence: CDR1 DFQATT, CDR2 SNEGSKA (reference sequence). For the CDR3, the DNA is TGCAGTGCAACGGCCTTGACAGGGGGCGAATGGGGTACGCAGTATTTT. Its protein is CSATALTGGEWGTQYF.

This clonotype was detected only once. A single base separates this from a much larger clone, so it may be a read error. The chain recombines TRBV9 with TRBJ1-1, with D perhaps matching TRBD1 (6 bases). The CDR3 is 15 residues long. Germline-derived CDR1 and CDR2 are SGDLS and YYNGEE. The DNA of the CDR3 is TGTGCCAGCAGCGTTGGGGGCAACATGAACACTGAAGCTCTCTTT. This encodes CASSVGGNMNTEALF.

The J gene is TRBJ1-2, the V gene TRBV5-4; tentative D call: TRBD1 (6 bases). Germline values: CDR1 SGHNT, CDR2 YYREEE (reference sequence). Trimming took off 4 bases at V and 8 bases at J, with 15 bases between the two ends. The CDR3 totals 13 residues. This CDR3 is CASSRRGGSGYTF. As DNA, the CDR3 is TGTGCCAGCAGCCGAAGAGGGGGGAGCGGCTACACCTTC.

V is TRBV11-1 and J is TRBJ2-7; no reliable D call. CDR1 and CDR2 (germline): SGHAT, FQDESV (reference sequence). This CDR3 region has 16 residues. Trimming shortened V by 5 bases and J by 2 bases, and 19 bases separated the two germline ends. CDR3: CASSALPLVTPYEQYF. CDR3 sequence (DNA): TGTGCCAGCAGCGCCTTACCCCTAGTTACCCCCTACGAGCAGTACTTC.

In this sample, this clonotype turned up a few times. For the CDR3, the DNA is TGCAGCGTTGATGACGGGGCCACAGATACGCAGTATTTT. This codes for CSVDDGATDTQYF. J is TRBJ2-3 and V is TRBV29-1; D may correspond to TRBD1 or TRBD2 (5 bases each). The V and J ends lost 3 bases and 2 bases respectively, with 9 bases between them. The CDR3 sequence is 13 residues long. Per germline, CDR1 SQVTM and CDR2 ANQGSEA.

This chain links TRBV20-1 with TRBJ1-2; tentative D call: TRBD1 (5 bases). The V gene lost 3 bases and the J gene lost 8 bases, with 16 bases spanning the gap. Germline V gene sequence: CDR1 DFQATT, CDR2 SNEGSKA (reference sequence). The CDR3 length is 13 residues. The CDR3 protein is CSARGDLLSGYTF. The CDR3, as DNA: TGCAGTGCTAGGGGGGACCTCCTCTCGGGCTACACCTTC.

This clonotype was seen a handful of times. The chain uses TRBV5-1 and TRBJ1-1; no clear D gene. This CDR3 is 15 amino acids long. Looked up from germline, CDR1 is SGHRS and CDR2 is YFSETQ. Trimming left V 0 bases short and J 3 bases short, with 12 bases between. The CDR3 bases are TGCGCCAGCAGCTTGGCCGCTTGGCCGGACACTGAAGCTTTCTTT. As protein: CASSLAAWPDTEAFF.

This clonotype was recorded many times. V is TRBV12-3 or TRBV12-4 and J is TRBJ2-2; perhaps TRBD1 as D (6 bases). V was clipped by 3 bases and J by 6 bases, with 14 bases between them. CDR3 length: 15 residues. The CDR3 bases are TGTGCCAGCAGTTTGGTACAGGGTTTTTCCGGGGAGCTGTTTTTT. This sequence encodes CASSLVQGFSGELFF.

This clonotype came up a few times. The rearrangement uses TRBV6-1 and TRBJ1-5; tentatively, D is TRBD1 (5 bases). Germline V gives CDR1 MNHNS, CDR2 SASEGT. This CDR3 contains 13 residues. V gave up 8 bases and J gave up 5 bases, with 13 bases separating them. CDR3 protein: CASRSRGDQPQHF. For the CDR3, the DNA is TGTGCCAGCCGTTCAAGGGGAGATCAGCCCCAGCATTTT.

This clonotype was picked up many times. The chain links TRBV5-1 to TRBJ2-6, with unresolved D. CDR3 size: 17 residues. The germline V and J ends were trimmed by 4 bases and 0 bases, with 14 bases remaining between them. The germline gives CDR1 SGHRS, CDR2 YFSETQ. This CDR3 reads CASSPGVWSSGANVLTF. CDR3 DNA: TGCGCCAGCAGCCCAGGAGTCTGGAGCTCTGGGGCCAACGTCCTGACTTTC.

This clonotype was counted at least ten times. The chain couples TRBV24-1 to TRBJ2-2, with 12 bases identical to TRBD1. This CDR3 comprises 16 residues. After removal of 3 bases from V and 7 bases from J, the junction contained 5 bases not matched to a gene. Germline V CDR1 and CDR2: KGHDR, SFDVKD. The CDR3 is CATSDPGQGANGELFF. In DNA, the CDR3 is TGTGCCACCAGTGATCCGGGACAGGGGGCGAACGGGGAGCTGTTTTTT.

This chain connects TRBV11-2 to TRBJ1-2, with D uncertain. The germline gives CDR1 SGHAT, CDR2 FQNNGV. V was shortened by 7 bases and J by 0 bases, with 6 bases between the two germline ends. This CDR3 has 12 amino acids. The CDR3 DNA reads TGTGCCAGCAAGGTCCCTAACTATGGCTACACCTTC. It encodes CASKVPNYGYTF.